Only a few counts were recorded for the clone carrying this TCR beta chain. The sample is drawn from a study of T-cell memory formation after mild COVID-19. TCRdb redid the calling of the 5' RACE reads with MiXCR, one entry per CDR3 protein. The sample consists of roughly 610,000 distinct CDR3 sequences, 15% to 20% of them appearing once. The V gene's germline CDR1 is MNHNY and CDR2 SVGAGI (reference sequence). V was clipped by 2 bases and J by 5 bases, with 13 bases between them. The CDR3 consists of 15 residues. This chain connects TRBV6-6 to TRBJ1-5, with a tentative D call TRBD1 (5 bases). This TCR was recovered from an adult woman who had mild COVID-19 (a few samples of this study predate the infection). Cell type and time point are not known. Sequencing was performed on PBMCs or a T cell subset sorted from them (not recorded which). CDR3 DNA: TGTGCCAGCAGTTACGGGGGATTCACCTATCAGCCCCAGCATTTT. Translating gives CASSYGGFTYQPQHF.